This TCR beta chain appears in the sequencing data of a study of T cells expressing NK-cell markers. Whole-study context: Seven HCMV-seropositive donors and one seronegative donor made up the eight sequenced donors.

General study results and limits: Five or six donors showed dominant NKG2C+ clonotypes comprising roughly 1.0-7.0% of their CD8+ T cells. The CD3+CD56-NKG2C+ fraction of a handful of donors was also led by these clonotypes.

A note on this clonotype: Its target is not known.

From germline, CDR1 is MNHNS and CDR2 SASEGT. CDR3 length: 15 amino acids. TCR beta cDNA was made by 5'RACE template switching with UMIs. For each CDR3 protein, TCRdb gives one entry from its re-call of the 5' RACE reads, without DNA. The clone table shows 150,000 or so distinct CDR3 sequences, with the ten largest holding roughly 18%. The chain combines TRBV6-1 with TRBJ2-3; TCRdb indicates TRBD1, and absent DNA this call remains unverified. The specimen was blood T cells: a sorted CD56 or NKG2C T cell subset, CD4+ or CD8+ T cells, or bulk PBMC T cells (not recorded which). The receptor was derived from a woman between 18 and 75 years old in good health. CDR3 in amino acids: CASSESGGTTDTQYF.